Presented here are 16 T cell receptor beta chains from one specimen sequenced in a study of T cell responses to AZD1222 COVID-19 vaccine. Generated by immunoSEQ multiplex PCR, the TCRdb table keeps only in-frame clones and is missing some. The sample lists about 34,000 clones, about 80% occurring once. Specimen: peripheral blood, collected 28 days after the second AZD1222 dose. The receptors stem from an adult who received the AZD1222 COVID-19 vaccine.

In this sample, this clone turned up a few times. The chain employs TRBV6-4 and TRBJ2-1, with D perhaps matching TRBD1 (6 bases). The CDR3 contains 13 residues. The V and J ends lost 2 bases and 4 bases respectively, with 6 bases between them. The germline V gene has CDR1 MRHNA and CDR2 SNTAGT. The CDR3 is CASSDRGYNEQFF. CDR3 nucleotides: TGTGCCAGCAGTGACAGGGGGTACAATGAGCAGTTCTTC.

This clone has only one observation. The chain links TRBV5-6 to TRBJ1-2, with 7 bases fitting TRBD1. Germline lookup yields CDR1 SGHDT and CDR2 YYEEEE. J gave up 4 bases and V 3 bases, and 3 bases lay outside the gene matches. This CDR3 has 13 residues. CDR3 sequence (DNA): TGTGCCAGCAGCTCTACAGGGGCCTATGGCTACACCTTC. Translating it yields CASSSTGAYGYTF.

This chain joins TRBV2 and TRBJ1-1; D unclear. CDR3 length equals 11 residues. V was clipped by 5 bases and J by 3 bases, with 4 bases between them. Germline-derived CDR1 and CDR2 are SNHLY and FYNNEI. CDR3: CASSMHTEAFF. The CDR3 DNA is TGTGCCAGCAGTATGCACACTGAAGCTTTCTTT.

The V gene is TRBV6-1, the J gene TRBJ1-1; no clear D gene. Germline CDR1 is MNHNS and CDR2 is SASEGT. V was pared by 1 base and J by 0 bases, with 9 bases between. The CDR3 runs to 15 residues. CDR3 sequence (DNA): TGTGCCAGCAGTGAAGTACTGGGAATGAACACTGAAGCTTTCTTT. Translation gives CASSEVLGMNTEAFF.

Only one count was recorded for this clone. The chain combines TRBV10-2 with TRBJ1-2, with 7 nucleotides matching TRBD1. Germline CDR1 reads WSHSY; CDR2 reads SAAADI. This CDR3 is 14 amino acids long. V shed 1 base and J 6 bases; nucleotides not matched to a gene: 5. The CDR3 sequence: CASSELETGNGYTF. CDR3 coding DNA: TGCGCCAGCAGTGAGTTGGAGACAGGGAATGGCTACACCTTC.

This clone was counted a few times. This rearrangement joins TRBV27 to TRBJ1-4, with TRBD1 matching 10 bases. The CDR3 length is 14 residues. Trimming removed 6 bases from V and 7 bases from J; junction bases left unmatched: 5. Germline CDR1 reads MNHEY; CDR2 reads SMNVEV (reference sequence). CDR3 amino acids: CASRTGTGVEKLFF. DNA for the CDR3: TGTGCCAGCAGGACCGGGACAGGGGTTGAAAAACTGTTTTTT.

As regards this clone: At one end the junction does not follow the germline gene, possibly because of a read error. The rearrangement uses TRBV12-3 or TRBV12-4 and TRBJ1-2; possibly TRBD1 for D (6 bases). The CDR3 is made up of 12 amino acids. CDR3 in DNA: TGTGCCAGCAATTTACAGGGATATGGCTACACCTTC. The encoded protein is CASNLQGYGYTF.

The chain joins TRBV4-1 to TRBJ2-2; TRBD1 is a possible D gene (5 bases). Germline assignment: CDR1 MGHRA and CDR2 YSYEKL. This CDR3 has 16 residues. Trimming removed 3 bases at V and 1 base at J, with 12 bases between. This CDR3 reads CASSHHPDRNTGELFF. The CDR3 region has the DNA TGCGCCAGCAGCCACCACCCTGACAGGAACACCGGGGAGCTGTTTTTT.

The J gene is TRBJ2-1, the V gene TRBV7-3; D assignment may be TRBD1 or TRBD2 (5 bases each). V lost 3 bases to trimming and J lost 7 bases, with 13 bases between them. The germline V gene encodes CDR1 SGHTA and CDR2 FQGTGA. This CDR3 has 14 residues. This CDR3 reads CASSLQAWGNEQFF. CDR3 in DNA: TGTGCCAGCAGCTTGCAGGCCTGGGGGAATGAGCAGTTCTTC.

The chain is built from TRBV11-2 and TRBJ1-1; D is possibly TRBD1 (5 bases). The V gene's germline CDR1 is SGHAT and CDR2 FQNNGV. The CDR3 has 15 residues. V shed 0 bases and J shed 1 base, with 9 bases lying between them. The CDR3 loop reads CASSLDGGSNTEAFF. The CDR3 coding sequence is TGTGCCAGCAGCTTAGACGGGGGGTCGAACACTGAAGCTTTCTTT.

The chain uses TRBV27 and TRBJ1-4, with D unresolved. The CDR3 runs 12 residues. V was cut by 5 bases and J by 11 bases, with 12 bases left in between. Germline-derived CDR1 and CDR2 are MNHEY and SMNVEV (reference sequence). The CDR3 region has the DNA TGTGCCAGCAGTCTCCCGAACGGGAAACTGTTTTTT. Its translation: CASSLPNGKLFF.

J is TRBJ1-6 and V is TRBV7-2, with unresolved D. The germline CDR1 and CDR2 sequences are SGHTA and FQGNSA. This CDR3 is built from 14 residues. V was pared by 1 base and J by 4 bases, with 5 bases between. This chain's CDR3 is CASSLGVYNSPLHF. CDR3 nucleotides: TGTGCCAGCAGCTTAGGGGTGTATAATTCACCCCTCCACTTT. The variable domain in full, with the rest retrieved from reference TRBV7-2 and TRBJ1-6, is GAGVSQSPSNKVTEKGKDVELRCDPISGHTALYWYRQSLGQGLEFLIYFQGNSAPDKSGLPSDRFSAERTGGSVSTLTIQRTQQEDSAVYLCASSLGVYNSPLHFGNGTRLTVT.

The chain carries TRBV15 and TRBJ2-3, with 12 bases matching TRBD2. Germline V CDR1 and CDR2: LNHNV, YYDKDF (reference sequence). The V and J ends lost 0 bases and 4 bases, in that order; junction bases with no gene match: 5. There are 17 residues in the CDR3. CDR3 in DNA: TGTGCCACCAGCAGAGATAGTCTAGCGGGAGGGGCAGATACGCAGTATTTT. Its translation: CATSRDSLAGGADTQYF.

Here the CDR3 reads CAASSSYEQYF. CDR3 coding DNA: TGTGCCGCAAGCAGCTCCTACGAGCAGTACTTC. The J gene is TRBJ2-7, the V gene TRBV2; D not certain. Trimming removed 11 bases from V and 0 bases from J, with 8 bases in between. The length of the CDR3 is 11 residues. Germline V CDR1 and CDR2: SNHLY, FYNNEI.

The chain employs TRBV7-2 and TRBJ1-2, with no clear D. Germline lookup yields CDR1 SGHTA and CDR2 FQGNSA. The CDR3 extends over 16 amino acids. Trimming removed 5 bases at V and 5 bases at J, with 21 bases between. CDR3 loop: CASSPAQGRLRYGYTF. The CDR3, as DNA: TGTGCCAGCAGCCCGGCTCAAGGCCGCCTCAGATATGGCTACACCTTC.

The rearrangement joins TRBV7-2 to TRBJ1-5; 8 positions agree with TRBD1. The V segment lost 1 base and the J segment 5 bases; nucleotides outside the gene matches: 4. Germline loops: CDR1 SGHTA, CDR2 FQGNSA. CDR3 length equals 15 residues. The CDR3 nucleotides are TGTGCCAGCAGCTTAGGACAGGGGAGGGATCAGCCCCAGCATTTT. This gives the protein CASSLGQGRDQPQHF.